This T cell receptor beta chain is drawn from a study of blood T cell repertoires in COVID-19. Across the study: Both acute and convalescent COVID-19 samples were obtained from the United States, Italy and Spain. Sources were T cells, B-cell-depleted T cells, or PBMCs; the material itself was cDNA or gDNA.

In the authors' methods: Amplifying reference gene primers gave estimates of nucleated cell counts. Sequenced by immunoSEQ multiplex PCR; TCRdb stores in-frame clones only, minus some. V and J calls and clone size are as listed in that table; D and trimming were resolved from the DNA. The sample has roughly 60,000 clones; 75% to 85% are singletons. The sequencing sample was made of peripheral blood. The clonotype comes from a woman aged 55-75 years with acute or convalescent COVID-19.

The CDR3 DNA sequence: TGCGCCAGCAGTGAATCAGGGGGTGGCACTGAAGCTTTCTTT. It yields the protein CASSESGGGTEAFF. The rearrangement joins TRBV10-1 to TRBJ1-1; 7 bases align to TRBD1. Per germline, CDR1 WNHNN and CDR2 SYGVQD (reference sequence). The CDR3 has 14 residues. The J segment lost 4 bases and the V segment lost 3 bases, leaving 5 bases of the junction unmatched.